This TCR beta chain was sequenced for a study of HIV-infected patients and healthy controls. This clonotype was counted at least ten times. The repertoire came from unfractionated whole blood and reflected all unsorted peripheral T cells. Looked up from germline, CDR1 is SNHLY and CDR2 is FYNNEI. The length of the CDR3 is 14 residues. V lost 2 bases and J lost 3, with 10 bases in between. cDNA was made from 500 ng RNA using alpha and beta constant primers. Separate chain-specific third strand synthesis with multiplexing indices produced the alpha and beta libraries. All rearrangements within a chain used one primer pair; cDNA molecules carried barcodes. Using its own MiXCR run on the 5' RACE reads, TCRdb lists one record per CDR3 protein. Of 15,000 to 20,000 distinct CDR3 sequences in the sample, about 8.9% were seen once.

This receptor was obtained from an adult in good health. Sequencing used blood. The chain recombines TRBV2 with TRBJ1-1; D gene uncertain. The CDR3 DNA sequence: TGTGCCAGCAGTGAAACATCTGGCTACACTGAAGCTTTCTTT. Its protein product is CASSETSGYTEAFF.